The clone carrying this TCR beta chain was detected only once. TCRdb keeps only in-frame clones here, not all; method: immunoSEQ multiplex PCR. This sample has 94,000 or so clones, with roughly 80% found just once. The data were taken from a study of OX40 agonist ivuxolimab in advanced cancers. Autoimmune disease history or systemic immunosuppression excluded patients. V trimming: 2 bases; J trimming: 1 base; junction bases outside the gene matches: 3. The CDR3 contains 15 residues. Germline V gene data show CDR1 as SGHDT and CDR2 as YYEEEE. The receptor comes from an adult with an advanced solid tumor such as melanoma, head and neck, liver or kidney cancer. The V and J genes are TRBV5-6 and TRBJ2-3; 8 bases align to TRBD1. Material: CD4+ or CD8+ T cells sorted from blood, obtained in a trial of the OX40 agonist ivuxolimab. The CDR3 reads CASSFDRGGTDTQYF. CDR3 DNA sequence: TGTGCCAGCAGCTTCGACAGGGGTGGCACAGATACGCAGTATTTT.